The 26 T cell receptor beta chains in this list originate from one sample, sequenced in a study of neoadjuvant anti-PD-1 for oral cavity cancer. Profiled with immunoSEQ multiplex PCR; TCRdb holds only in-frame clones, not every one. The repertoire includes several thousand clones, 64% of them detected once, and 4.2% sits in the top ten. The time point was: after neoadjuvant nivolumab, at surgical resection. Sample: PBMCs, taken after nivolumab (anti-PD-1) treatment. Receptor source: a person aged 35-79 years with oral cavity squamous cell carcinoma.

This chain uses TRBV4-1 with TRBJ2-5, with D possibly being TRBD1 (6 bases). The CDR3 runs to 15 residues. From germline, CDR1 is MGHRA and CDR2 YSYEKL. V lost 2 bases to trimming and J lost 2 bases, with 12 bases between them. CDR3 sequence: CASSQYVTGQETQYF. DNA for the CDR3: TGCGCCAGCAGCCAATATGTGACAGGACAAGAGACCCAGTACTTC.

The V gene is TRBV28, the J gene TRBJ1-2; TRBD1 is a possible D gene (5 bases). This CDR3 region has 14 residues. Germline lookup yields CDR1 MDHEN and CDR2 SYDVKM. Trimming removed 1 base at V and 7 bases at J, with 13 bases between. The CDR3 DNA is TGTGCCAGCAGTTTATCGGCAGGGCTCAGTGGCTACACCTTC. Protein: CASSLSAGLSGYTF.

The chain joins TRBV27 to TRBJ2-7; tentatively, D is TRBD1 (5 bases). In germline, CDR1 is MNHEY, CDR2 SMNVEV (reference sequence). Trimming took 5 bases from V and 0 from J, leaving 11 bases between them. This CDR3 spans 14 amino acids. The CDR3 sequence: CASSQTESSYEQYF. The DNA for the CDR3 is TGTGCCAGCAGTCAGACAGAGAGCTCCTACGAGCAGTACTTC.

This chain joins TRBV6-1 and TRBJ2-7; D gene ambiguous. The ends were cut back, 5 bases at V and 0 bases at J, with 11 bases in the middle. This CDR3 region has 14 residues. CDR1 MNHNS and CDR2 SASEGT come from the germline V gene. CDR3 sequence: CASSLYSFSYEQYF. The CDR3 coding sequence is TGTGCCAGCAGTCTTTACTCGTTCTCCTACGAGCAGTACTTC.

This clone occurred a few times. This sequence joins TRBV6-1 and TRBJ1-6, with D unresolved. The CDR3 contains 13 residues. The germline gives CDR1 MNHNS, CDR2 SASEGT. Trimming stripped 6 bases from V and 5 bases from J, with 8 bases between. The CDR3 here is CASSGLDNSPLHF. As DNA, the CDR3 is TGTGCCAGCAGCGGCTTGGATAATTCACCCCTCCACTTT.

The chain carries TRBV7-6 and TRBJ2-1; the D is unclear. The CDR3 extends over 12 amino acids. Trimming shortened V by 2 bases and J by 4 bases, and 3 bases separated the two germline ends. Per germline, CDR1 SGHVS and CDR2 FNYEAQ. CDR3 bases: TGTGCCAGCAGCTTACTGTACAATGAGCAGTTCTTC. This gives the protein CASSLLYNEQFF.

This chain connects TRBV5-1 to TRBJ2-3; 10 bases are shared with TRBD2. CDR3 length: 15 residues. Germline trimming cut 5 bases from V and 2 bases from J; bases unmatched to any gene: 5. Germline lookup yields CDR1 SGHRS and CDR2 YFSETQ. CDR3 bases: TGCGCCAGCAGAGAACTAGCGGGGTCCACAGATACGCAGTATTTT. Amino acid sequence: CASRELAGSTDTQYF.

V gene TRBV14 combines with J gene TRBJ2-1, with 9 nucleotides matching TRBD2. Trimming removed 3 bases from V and 5 bases from J; junction bases left unmatched: 5. Germline loops: CDR1 SGHDN, CDR2 FVKESK. This CDR3 has 15 residues. CDR3 sequence: CASSQSSGANNEQFF. The DNA of the CDR3 is TGTGCCAGCAGCCAGTCTAGCGGGGCCAACAATGAGCAGTTCTTC.

The CDR3 sequence: CASSLAEGNVIKQPQHF. The DNA for the CDR3 is TGTGCCAGCAGCTTAGCGGAAGGGAACGTAATTAAGCAGCCCCAGCATTTT. The chain employs TRBV7-8 and TRBJ1-5; no firm D call. The CDR3 is 17 amino acids. The germline V and J ends were trimmed by 0 bases and 7 bases, with 19 bases remaining between them. CDR1 SGHVS and CDR2 FQNEAQ come from the germline V gene.

V and J are TRBV5-1 and TRBJ2-2, with TRBD2 as a possible D gene (5 bases). Germline CDR1 is SGHRS and CDR2 is YFSETQ. Trimming left V 0 bases short and J 0 bases short, with 9 bases between. The CDR3 spans 16 residues. As DNA, the CDR3 is TGCGCCAGCAGCTTGGGAGGGATTGCGAACACCGGGGAGCTGTTTTTT. Translating gives CASSLGGIANTGELFF.

The chain carries TRBV6-1 and TRBJ1-6; D gene uncertain. Trimming shortened V by 2 bases and J by 4 bases, and 0 bases separated the two germline ends. The CDR3 runs 12 residues. Germline loops: CDR1 MNHNS, CDR2 SASEGT. The CDR3 DNA is TGTGCCAGCAGTGAATATAATTCACCCCTCCACTTT. This codes for CASSEYNSPLHF.

J is TRBJ1-5 and V is TRBV28; TRBD1 matches at 8 bases. Germline trimming cut 3 bases from V and 7 bases from J; bases unmatched to any gene: 20. Germline V CDR1 and CDR2: MDHEN, SYDVKM. The CDR3 runs 19 residues. In DNA form, the CDR3 reads TGTGCCAGCAGTTTGTACGCATCTTACTCCGGGACAGGTCACCAGCCCCAGCATTTT. Amino acids: CASSLYASYSGTGHQPQHF.

The chain is built from TRBV6-1 and TRBJ1-6; D not certain. The CDR3 loop spans 14 amino acids. Germline CDR1 and CDR2: MNHNS and SASEGT. V dropped 4 bases and J dropped 6 bases, with 10 bases sitting between them. CDR3 in amino acids: CASSGRSLNSPLHF. The CDR3 DNA is TGTGCCAGCAGTGGCAGGTCTCTTAATTCACCCCTCCACTTT.

The chain combines TRBV2 with TRBJ2-1; 10 bases agree with TRBD1. CDR1 SNHLY and CDR2 FYNNEI come from the germline V gene. This CDR3 has 17 residues. The ends lost 5 bases at V and 7 bases at J; junction bases unmatched: 14. Here the CDR3 DNA reads TGTGCCAGCAGTCCCCCGAGCGGGACAGGGGATAGGAATGAGCAGTTCTTC. Translating it yields CASSPPSGTGDRNEQFF.

This clone was counted a single time. The V and J genes are TRBV25-1 and TRBJ1-4; the D gene is possibly TRBD1 (5 bases). Germline V gene sequence: CDR1 MGHDK, CDR2 SYGVNS. CDR3 length: 14 amino acids. V was trimmed by 6 bases and J by 11 bases, leaving 19 bases between them. Here the CDR3 DNA reads TGTGCCAGCAGGCGGGACTCCTCTCCTGGCAAACTGTTTTTT. Translation gives CASRRDSSPGKLFF.

The rearrangement uses TRBV5-4 and TRBJ2-6, with D maybe TRBD1 (6 bases). The CDR3 loop spans 17 amino acids. V was pared by 6 bases and J by 4 bases, with 20 bases between. The germline V gene encodes CDR1 SGHNT and CDR2 YYREEE (reference sequence). The CDR3 is CASNSRAGATGANVLTF. The CDR3 nucleotides are TGTGCCAGCAACTCTCGGGCAGGGGCTACGGGGGCCAACGTCCTGACTTTC.

The rearrangement joins TRBV29-1 to TRBJ2-2; D may be TRBD2 (5 bases). The CDR3 loop spans 15 amino acids. From germline, CDR1 is SQVTM and CDR2 ANQGSEA. The CDR3: CSGSLGVQNTGELFF. DNA for the CDR3: TGCAGTGGGTCCCTCGGGGTACAGAACACCGGGGAGCTGTTTTTT.

This clone was seen just once. The genes are TRBV27 and TRBJ2-1, with TRBD2 matching 13 bases. V shed 7 bases and J 4 bases; nucleotides not matched to a gene: 4. Looked up from germline, CDR1 is MNHEY and CDR2 is SMNVEV (reference sequence). This CDR3 has 15 residues. The DNA for the CDR3 is TGTGCCAGCACCCCACTAGCGGGAGGGTACAATGAGCAGTTCTTC. This gives the protein CASTPLAGGYNEQFF.

CDR3 in amino acids: CASVRADKQYEQYF. CDR3 in DNA: TGTGCTAGTGTTAGGGCAGACAAACAATACGAGCAGTACTTC. The V gene is TRBV12-5, the J gene TRBJ2-7; D is ambiguous. With 7 bases removed from V and 4 bases from J, the gap between germline ends came to 17 bases. The CDR3 is made up of 14 amino acids. The germline V gene has CDR1 LGHNT and CDR2 FRNRAP.

This clone was counted only a few times. This chain uses TRBV7-6 with TRBJ1-3; maybe TRBD1 (5 bases). CDR1 and CDR2 from the germline V gene are SGHVS and FNYEAQ. The CDR3 covers 16 residues. V gave up 0 bases and J gave up 0 bases, with 9 bases separating them. Written as DNA, the CDR3 is TGTGCCAGCAGCTTAGCGCCGGGGGGCTCTGGAAACACCATATATTTT. Translation gives CASSLAPGGSGNTIYF.

The chain carries TRBV5-8 and TRBJ1-5, with TRBD1 identical over 8 bases. This CDR3 is 17 amino acids long. CDR1 is SGHTS, CDR2 YDEGEE, per germline. The ends lost 4 bases at V and 3 bases at J; junction bases unmatched: 12. CDR3 nucleotides: TGTGCCAGCAGCCGGGGGACAGGACCGAGCCTCAATCAGCCCCAGCATTTT. This translates into CASSRGTGPSLNQPQHF.

J is TRBJ1-1 and V is TRBV19, with D uncertain. The CDR3 is made up of 13 amino acids. Per the germline V gene, CDR1 is LNHDA and CDR2 is SQIVND (reference sequence). Between the trimmed V and J ends, which lost 5 bases and 1 base, there was a span of 8 bases. CDR3 in DNA: TGTGCCAGTAGTTTTTCTACGAACACTGAAGCTTTCTTT. Protein product: CASSFSTNTEAFF.

The CDR3 protein is CASSPRVRGGNSPLHF. Here the CDR3 DNA reads TGTGCCAGCAGCCCCCGGGTAAGGGGTGGGAATTCACCCCTCCACTTT. The chain is built from TRBV5-6 and TRBJ1-6; TRBD1 might be the D (5 bases). Germline CDR1 reads SGHDT; CDR2 reads YYEEEE. Trimming took 4 bases from V and 7 from J, leaving 18 bases between them. CDR3 length: 16 residues.

The rearrangement joins TRBV7-3 to TRBJ2-1; D gene unclear. With 4 bases removed from V and 10 bases from J, the gap between germline ends came to 14 bases. The CDR3 consists of 13 residues. Germline V gene sequence: CDR1 SGHTA, CDR2 FQGTGA. The CDR3 DNA is TGTGCCAGCAGCTCGAAAGGTACCCGAGAGCAGTTCTTC. This gives the protein CASSSKGTREQFF.

V gene TRBV2 combines with J gene TRBJ2-1; 10 bases fit TRBD2. CDR1 is SNHLY and CDR2 is FYNNEI in the germline V gene. With 6 bases clipped from V and 6 bases from J, the junction kept 5 bases outside the gene matches. This CDR3 contains 14 residues. CDR3 sequence: CASRRGLASNEQFF. CDR3 nucleotides: TGTGCCAGCAGACGGGGACTAGCGAGCAATGAGCAGTTCTTC.

The V and J genes are TRBV6-1 and TRBJ1-5; TRBD1 matches 8 bases. The CDR3 extends over 15 amino acids. Germline V gives CDR1 MNHNS, CDR2 SASEGT. V shed 5 bases, J shed 11 bases, and the junction held 14 bases outside the gene matches. CDR3 loop: CASSLTGADGRSQHF. DNA for the CDR3: TGTGCCAGCAGTTTGACAGGGGCCGACGGGCGGTCCCAGCATTTT.